This T cell receptor beta chain was retrieved from a study of T cell responses to AZD1222 COVID-19 vaccine. The assay was immunoSEQ multiplex PCR, and TCRdb's table has in-frame clones only and misses some. The sample has 65,000 to 85,000 clones, around 83% seen once. Study results and limitations: Unmutated regions of variants are reportedly targeted by nearly half of spike-specific TCRs.

The germline gives CDR1 MDHEN, CDR2 SYDVKM. The CDR3 is 18 residues long. V was pared by 4 bases and J by 2 bases, with 18 bases between. As for this clone: The antigen is unknown.

The material was peripheral blood, obtained on day 0 of AZD1222 vaccination. V is TRBV28 and J is TRBJ1-6; D might be TRBD1 (6 bases). This receptor was identified in an adult in good health. CDR3 residues: CASSYPSGGRTYNSPLHF. The CDR3 DNA follows: TGTGCCAGCAGTTACCCTTCGGGGGGCAGGACCTATAATTCACCCCTCCACTTT.